This T cell receptor (beta chain) was identified in a study of T cells in Graves' hyperthyroidism and ophthalmopathy. Study-wide results and caveats: Median prediction lead before ophthalmopathy onset was 6.5 months with the model. Most clonotypes expanded in thyroid above 0.001 were likewise present in blood.

To note about this clonotype: Its antigen is not identified.

Trimming removed 7 bases at V and 6 bases at J, with 21 bases between. The V gene's germline CDR1 is SEHNR and CDR2 FQNEAQ (reference sequence). This CDR3 is 15 amino acids long. Uncontrolled infection, other autoimmune disease, pregnancy or lactation led to exclusion. RNA transcripts gave rise to amplified TCR beta CDR3 regions. A first-round RT-PCR of the TCR CDR3 used the HTBI primer set. TCRdb itself ran the multiplex PCR reads through MiXCR, one entry per CDR3 protein. Among 660,000 or so distinct CDR3 sequences listed, roughly 45% were seen once. V usage is TRBV7-9 and J usage is TRBJ1-1, with unresolved D. The sequenced sample consisted of peripheral blood or thyroid tissue (not recorded which). The TCR sequence derives from an adult man with Graves' disease, either hyperthyroidism or ophthalmopathy (not recorded which). The CDR3 DNA reads as TGTGCCAGCACCAGAGCTCCCGGTGGAGGACCTGAAGCTTTCTTT. It codes for CASTRAPGGGPEAFF.